This TCR beta chain was recovered during a study of somatic reversion in DOCK8 deficiency (TCRdb year 2020). Study-wide context: T cell receptor beta repertoires were compared among DOCK8-deficient patients, DOCK8-revertant patients and healthy volunteers. DOCK8-deficient patients in the study had been reported previously. The study investigated how somatic reversion of pathogenic DOCK8 variants alters lymphocyte differentiation and function in DOCK8 deficiency. What the research found in general, with its limitations: The methods did not specify, sample by sample, whether the source material for each sample was whole blood or PBMCs.

The library was generated by multiplex PCR. TRB libraries were made by one-step amplicon PCR using EuroClonality-NGS primers on around 100 ng genomic DNA. Sequencing of the TRB amplicons was carried out on Illumina MiSeq instruments using 2 x 250 bp version 2 chemistry. On the study's bioinformatics: IMGT/HighV-QUEST was the tool used for both primary TRB sequence analysis and V(D)J annotation. VDJtools was used to assess repertoire diversity and composition after nonfunctional clones were removed and samples were downsampled for comparisons between samples. The public sequencing data were trimmed at Q25 with fastp and processed into clonotypes with MiXCR by TCRdb, which kept only in-frame beta chains. Under each unique CDR3 protein, matching rows form one entry showing the most common genes and DNA. Here the V and J calls rest on TCRdb's processing, not on the authors' analysis. The sample yields 4,000 to 4,500 distinct CDR3 sequences; approximately 24% were counted once. Of the sample, roughly a tenth falls within the top ten clones.

This clonotype is labeled medium-sized (0.01 to 0.1%). Its antigen target is currently unknown. No qualities accompany the bases; no much larger clone lies one base away. The healthy control blood was obtained from volunteer donors, who were supplied by blood services in Australia and France. Genomic DNA for TCR repertoire analysis was extracted from whole blood samples or from PBMCs. The CDR1 and CDR2 encoded by the germline V gene are SGHAT and FQNNGV. The CDR3 has 15 amino acids, counting the end cysteine and phenylalanine. Only the CDR3 portion is preserved as DNA: 45 bases, with reading frame beginning at the first base. V lost 5 bases and J lost 11 bases; the stretch between them is 24 bases long.

Sequencing used peripheral blood. The V and J segments used are TRBV11-2 and TRBJ1-1, with TRBD1 as a weak D call on 5 bases. The receptor was derived from a human donor in good health. The CDR3 here reads CASSETPKGADAAFF. The DNA reads TGTGCCAGCAGCGAAACCCCGAAAGGGGCAGACGCGGCTTTCTTT.